This T cell receptor (beta chain) emerged from a study of blood T cell repertoires in COVID-19. Study context: Samples taken during acute and convalescent COVID-19 were collected in the United States, Italy and Spain. From T cells, B-cell-depleted T cells, or PBMCs came the material, which was cDNA or gDNA.

From germline, CDR1 is SNHLY and CDR2 FYNNEI. The V end lost 4 bases, the J end lost 2 bases, and 13 bases lay between the germline ends. The CDR3 is 15 residues long. Per the study methods: Researchers report that nucleated cell counts were estimated from reference gene primer amplification. Method: immunoSEQ multiplex PCR; TCRdb's copy keeps in-frame clones and lacks some. The V and J calls and clone size come from that table; D and trimming were worked out from the DNA. The sample has 95,000 to 150,000 clones, about 85% seen once. The TCR comes from an elderly man with active or convalescent COVID-19. This rearrangement joins TRBV2 to TRBJ2-3, with a weak D call TRBD2 (5 bases). Sequences were obtained from peripheral blood. The CDR3 sequence: CASSVIGVNTDTQYF. The CDR3 nucleotides are TGTGCCAGCAGTGTGATCGGGGTTAACACAGATACGCAGTATTTT.